This T cell receptor (beta chain) was retrieved from a study of blood T cell repertoires in COVID-19. Libraries were prepared by immunoSEQ multiplex PCR; TCRdb keeps only in-frame clonotypes and omits some of them. The table shows 300,000 to 400,000 clones, with almost 85% occurring only once. This clone was picked up one time. The receptor's source is a human donor in a cohort sampled during active COVID-19. Sequencing was performed on peripheral blood.

CDR3 nucleotides: TGTGCCAGCTCACCATTGGCAGGGGACAATGAGCAGTTCTTC. Its translation: CASSPLAGDNEQFF. The rearrangement uses TRBV18 and TRBJ2-1; D is perhaps TRBD1 (6 bases). The CDR3 loop spans 14 amino acids. V was shortened by 2 bases and J by 5 bases, with 10 bases between the two germline ends. The germline CDR1 and CDR2 sequences are KGHSH and LQKENI.